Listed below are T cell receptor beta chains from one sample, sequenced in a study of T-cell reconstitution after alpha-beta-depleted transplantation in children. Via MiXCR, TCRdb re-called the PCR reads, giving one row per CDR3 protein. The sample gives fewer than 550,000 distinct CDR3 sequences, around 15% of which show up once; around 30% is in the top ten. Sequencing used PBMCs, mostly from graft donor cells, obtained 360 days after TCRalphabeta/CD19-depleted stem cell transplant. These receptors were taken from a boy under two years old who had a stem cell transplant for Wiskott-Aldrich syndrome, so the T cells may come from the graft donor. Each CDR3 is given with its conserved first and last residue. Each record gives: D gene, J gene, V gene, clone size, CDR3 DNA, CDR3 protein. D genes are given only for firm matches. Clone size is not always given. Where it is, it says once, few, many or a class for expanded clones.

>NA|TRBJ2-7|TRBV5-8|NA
TGTGCCAGCAGAGCGTACCGGGACAACTCCTACGAGCAGTACTTC
CASRAYRDNSYEQYF
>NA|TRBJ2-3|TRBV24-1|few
TGTGCCACCAGCAGAGATCGGGGCACAGATACGCAGTATTTT
CATSRDRGTDTQYF
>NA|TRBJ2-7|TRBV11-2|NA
TGTGCCAGCAGCAACCCCACAATAAGGCTCTACGAGCAGTACTTC
CASSNPTIRLYEQYF
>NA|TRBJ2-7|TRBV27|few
TGTGCCAGCAGTCCCGCCCCAGGCTACGAGCAGTACTTC
CASSPAPGYEQYF
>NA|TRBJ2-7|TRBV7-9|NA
TGTGCCAGCAGCTTAGTACAGTCCCCCTACGAGCAGTACTTC
CASSLVQSPYEQYF
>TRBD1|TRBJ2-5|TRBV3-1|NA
TGTGCCAGCAGCCCGGGACAGGGGATTGGAGAGACCCAGTACTTC
CASSPGQGIGETQYF
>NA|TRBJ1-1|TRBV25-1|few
TGTGCCAGCAGTGAGCCGGGGTTCGTTGAAGCTTTCTTT
CASSEPGFVEAFF
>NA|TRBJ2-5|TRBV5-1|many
TGCGCCAGCAGCTTAGGACTCCGCCCGGGACTTCAAGAGACCCAGTACTTC
CASSLGLRPGLQETQYF
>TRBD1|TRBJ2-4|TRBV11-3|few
TGTGCCAGCAGCTCCCTCTACCCCGACAGGGGGGAGCTCTTAGCCAAAAACATTCAGTACTTC
CASSSLYPDRGELLAKNIQYF
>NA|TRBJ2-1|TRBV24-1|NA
TGTGCCACCAGCCAAGGGAGGAGGTACAATGAGCAGTTCTTC
CATSQGRRYNEQFF
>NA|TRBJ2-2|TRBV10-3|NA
TGTGCCATCAGTGAGTTCCCCACAGGGACCGGGGAGCTGTTTTTT
CAISEFPTGTGELFF
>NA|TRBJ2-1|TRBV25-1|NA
TGTGCCAGCAGTGAATTTTCTCACAGTTACAATGAGCAGTTCTTC
CASSEFSHSYNEQFF
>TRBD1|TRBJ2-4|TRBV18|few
TGTGCCAGCTCACCAAACAGGGGCAACATTCAGTACTTC
CASSPNRGNIQYF
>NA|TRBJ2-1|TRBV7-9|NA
TGTGCCAGCAGGCTCTGGACAGGGACTACAAATGAGCAGTTCTTC
CASRLWTGTTNEQFF
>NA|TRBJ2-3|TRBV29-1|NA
TGCAGCGTTTTCGGAGCGGGCCCTCTCCGACCAGATACGCAGTATTTT
CSVFGAGPLRPDTQYF
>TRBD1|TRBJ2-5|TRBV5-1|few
TGCGCCAGCAGATACCGGGACAGGGACCAAGAGACCCAGTACTTC
CASRYRDRDQETQYF
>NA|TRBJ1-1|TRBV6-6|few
TGTGCCAGCAGGGTATACACTGAAGCTTTCTTT
CASRVYTEAFF
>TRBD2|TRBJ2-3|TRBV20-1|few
TGCAGTGCTGGGGGGGAGCGGGGAACTAGCACAGATACGCAGTATTTT
CSAGGERGTSTDTQYF
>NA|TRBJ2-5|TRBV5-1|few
TGCGCCAGCAGCTTGGAGACAGCTCAAGAGACCCAGTACTTC
CASSLETAQETQYF
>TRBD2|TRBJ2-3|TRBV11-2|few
TGTGCCAGCAGCTTACCCCTCTGGGGGAGGGGCCCCACAGATACGCAGTATTTT
CASSLPLWGRGPTDTQYF
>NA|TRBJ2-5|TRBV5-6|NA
TGTGCCAGCAGCTTGGTCAGCAGGAGCCAAGAGACCCAGTACTTC
CASSLVSRSQETQYF
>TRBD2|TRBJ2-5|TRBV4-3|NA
TGCGCCAGCAGCCAAGAATTACCGGGGGGATTGAGAAGGGAGACCCAGTACTTC
CASSQELPGGLRRETQYF
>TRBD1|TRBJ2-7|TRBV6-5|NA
TGTGCCAGCAGTTACTCGACAGGGGCCAGAACTTACGAGCAGTACTTC
CASSYSTGARTYEQYF
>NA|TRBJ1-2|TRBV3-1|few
TGTGCCAGCAGCGAAAGGGGTCGCGACTATGGCTACACCTTC
CASSERGRDYGYTF
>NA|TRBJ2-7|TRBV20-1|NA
TGCAGTGCTAGAGACCTTATGCGGGGCCTCATATACGAGCAGTACTTC
CSARDLMRGLIYEQYF
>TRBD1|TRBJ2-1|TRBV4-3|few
TGCGCCAGCAGCACGAGACAGGGGGCTCACAATGAGCAGTTCTTC
CASSTRQGAHNEQFF
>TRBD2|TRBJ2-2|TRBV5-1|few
TGCGCCAGCAGCAGGATAGCGGGAGGGGCGAACACCGGGGAGCTGTTTTTT
CASSRIAGGANTGELFF
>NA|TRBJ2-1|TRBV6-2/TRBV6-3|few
TGTGCCAGCAGTCAGCGGCTGCGGTTGGGGGTCCCTAAAGGCTCCTACAATGAGCAGTTCTTC
CASSQRLRLGVPKGSYNEQFF
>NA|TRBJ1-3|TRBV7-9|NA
TGTGCCAGCAGCTTAGTTGGGGCCTCTGGAAACACCATATATTTT
CASSLVGASGNTIYF
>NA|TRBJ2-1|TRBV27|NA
TGTGCCAGCAGTTTAAGGTCGGCAGGCCTCTACAATGAGCAGTTCTTC
CASSLRSAGLYNEQFF
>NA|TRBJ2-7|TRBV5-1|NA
TGCGCCAGCAGTATTGGGGGCCTCTCCTACGAGCAGTACTTC
CASSIGGLSYEQYF
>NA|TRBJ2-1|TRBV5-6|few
TGTGCCAGCAGCTTGGGACTATTGGGGTTAACGGATGAGCAGTTCTTC
CASSLGLLGLTDEQFF
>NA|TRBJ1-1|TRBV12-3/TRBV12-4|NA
TGTGCCAGCAGTGGGCGGTTAACTGAAGCTTTCTTT
CASSGRLTEAFF
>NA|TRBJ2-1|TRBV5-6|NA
TGTGCCAACAGCTGGAGCCTCTACAATGAGCAGTTCTTC
CANSWSLYNEQFF
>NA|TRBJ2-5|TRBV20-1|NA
TGCAGTTATAGGGGTGAGGGAGTTGAAGAGACCCAGTACTTC
CSYRGEGVEETQYF
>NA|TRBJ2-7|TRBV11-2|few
TGTGCCAGCAGCTTCGGCCCGGCCCAAAGGGGGCAGTACTTC
CASSFGPAQRGQYF
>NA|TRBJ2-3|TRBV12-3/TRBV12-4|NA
TGTGCCAGCAGCCGTATAAGACAGGTTTTCACAGATACGCAGTATTTT
CASSRIRQVFTDTQYF
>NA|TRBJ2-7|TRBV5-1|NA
TGCGCCAGCAGCTTGGTCACCTCTCGGTACGAGCAGTACTTC
CASSLVTSRYEQYF
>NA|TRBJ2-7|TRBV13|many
TGTGCCAGCAGCTCAGCGGACTACACGGGGGAGCAGTACTTC
CASSSADYTGEQYF
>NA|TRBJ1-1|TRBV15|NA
TGTGCCACCAGCCGCCCTGGTTGGACTGAAGCTTTCTTT
CATSRPGWTEAFF
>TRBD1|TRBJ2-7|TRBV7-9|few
TGTGCCAGCAGCTTAGCGTCGGGACAGGGGGCGCGGGAGCAGTACTTC
CASSLASGQGAREQYF
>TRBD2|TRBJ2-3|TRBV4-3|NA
TGCGCCAGCAGCCAGCAGCGGGGCAAGGCAGATACGCAGTATTTT
CASSQQRGKADTQYF
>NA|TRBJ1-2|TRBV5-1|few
TGCGCCAGCAGCTTCGGCGCCTCGAGGATCCTGTTCAACTATGGCTACACCTTC
CASSFGASRILFNYGYTF
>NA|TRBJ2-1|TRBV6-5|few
TGTGCCAGCAGTTACGGGGAGTCCCGCTACAATGAGCAGTTCTTC
CASSYGESRYNEQFF
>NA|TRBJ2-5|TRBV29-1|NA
TGCAGCGGACAGCGGCGGGAGACCCAGTACTTC
CSGQRRETQYF
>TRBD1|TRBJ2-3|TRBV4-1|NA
TGCGCCAGCAGCCACCCGACAGGGGCGGCAGATACGCAGTATTTT
CASSHPTGAADTQYF
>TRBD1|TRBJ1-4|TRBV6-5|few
TGTGCCAGCAGTTACTCGGGACAGGGGCGGCCTAATGAAAAACTGTTTTTT
CASSYSGQGRPNEKLFF
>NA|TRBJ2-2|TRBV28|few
TGTGCCAGCAGTTTTCTTCTCGTACGGACACTGAACACCGGGGAGCTGTTTTTT
CASSFLLVRTLNTGELFF
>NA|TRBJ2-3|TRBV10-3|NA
TGTGCCATACAAAAACAAGAGACTAGCACAGATACGCAGTATTTT
CAIQKQETSTDTQYF
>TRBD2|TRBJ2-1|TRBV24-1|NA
TGTGCCACCAGTGGTCGACTAGCGGGAGGGAACAATGAGCAGTTCTTC
CATSGRLAGGNNEQFF
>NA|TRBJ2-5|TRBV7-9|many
TGTGCCAGCAGCTATGAGGGGACCCAGTACTTC
CASSYEGTQYF
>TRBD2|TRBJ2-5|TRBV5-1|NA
TGCGCCAGCAGCACCCCAAGGAGCGGGGGGTCCCAGGAGACCCAGTACTTC
CASSTPRSGGSQETQYF
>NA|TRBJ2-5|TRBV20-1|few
TGCAGTGTCGTGTCTACCCTACAAGAGACCCAGTACTTC
CSVVSTLQETQYF
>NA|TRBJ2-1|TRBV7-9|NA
TGTGCCAGCAGAACCGGGAGAAATTACAATGAGCAGTTCTTC
CASRTGRNYNEQFF
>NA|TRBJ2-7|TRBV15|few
TGTGCCACCAGCAGACGGGACTCCGGGCAGTACTTC
CATSRRDSGQYF
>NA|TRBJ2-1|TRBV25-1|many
TGTGCCAGCAGTGATCCAGGTTACAATGAGCAGTTCTTC
CASSDPGYNEQFF
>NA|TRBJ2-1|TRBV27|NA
TGTGCCAGCAGTTTATACGCCGGGACTTCCTACAATGAGCAGTTCTTC
CASSLYAGTSYNEQFF